The rows below give T cell receptor beta chains drawn from one sample of a study of blood T cell repertoires in COVID-19. Using immunoSEQ multiplex PCR, the repertoire was profiled, and TCRdb retains in-frame clones only, with some absent. The table has under 350,000 clones, 70% to 90% seen once; the top ten hold approximately 4.4%. Sequenced: PBMCs or T cells enriched from blood (not recorded which). These receptor sequences come from a middle-aged woman with acute COVID-19. Each CDR3 is given with its conserved first and last residue. The D gene is left open where the match is weak. The size of a clone is reported for some rows only, either as once, few or many, or as a class for expanded clones.

>once|TRBV5-1|TRBJ1-1|TRBD1
CASSLGTGEKAFF
TGCGCCAGCAGCCTAGGGACAGGGGAAAAAGCTTTCTTT
>.|TRBV11-1|TRBJ2-7|.
CASRRSLGVYEQYF
TGTGCCAGCAGGAGGAGCCTAGGGGTATACGAGCAGTACTTC
>.|TRBV5-1|TRBJ2-7|TRBD2
CASGIGGTNSYEQYF
TGCGCCAGCGGGATCGGGGGGACGAACTCCTACGAGCAGTACTTC
>few|TRBV5-6|TRBJ1-1|.
CASSSAGGLGTEAFF
TGTGCCAGCAGCTCAGCGGGGGGTCTGGGCACTGAAGCTTTCTTT
>.|TRBV12-3/TRBV12-4|TRBJ1-6|.
CASSLRDSPLHF
TGTGCCAGCAGTTTACGGGATTCACCCCTCCACTTT
>.|TRBV5-1|TRBJ1-3|.
CASSLGTAGNTIYF
TGCGCCAGCAGCTTGGGGACAGCTGGAAACACCATATATTTT
>.|TRBV5-1|TRBJ1-2|.
CASSLGAYVNYGYTF
TGCGCCAGCAGCTTGGGAGCCTATGTTAACTATGGCTACACCTTC
>.|TRBV2|TRBJ2-5|.
CASSDGHNQETQYF
TGTGCCAGCAGTGATGGACACAATCAAGAGACCCAGTACTTC
>.|TRBV27|TRBJ1-6|TRBD1
CASKTPSKGAKNSPLHF
TGTGCCAGCAAGACCCCCAGCAAGGGGGCGAAGAATTCACCCCTCCACTTT
>once|TRBV3-1/TRBV3-2|TRBJ1-6|.
CASSQELQGTSPLHF
TGTGCCAGCAGCCAAGAACTCCAGGGGACTTCACCCCTCCACTTT